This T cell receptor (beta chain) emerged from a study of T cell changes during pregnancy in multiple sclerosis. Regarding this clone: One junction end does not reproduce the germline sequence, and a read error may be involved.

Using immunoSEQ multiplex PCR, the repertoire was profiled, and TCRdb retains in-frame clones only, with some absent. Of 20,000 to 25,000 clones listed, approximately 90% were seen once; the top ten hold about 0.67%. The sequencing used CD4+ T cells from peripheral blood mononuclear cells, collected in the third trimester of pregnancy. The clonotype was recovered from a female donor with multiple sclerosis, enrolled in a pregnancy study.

The CDR3, as DNA: TGTGCCAGCAGCTCAAACAGGGGGGGGCAAGGGACCCAGTACTTC. This translates into CASSSNRGGQGTQYF. The rearrangement uses TRBV7-9 and TRBJ2-5; possibly TRBD1 for D (8 bases). This CDR3 has 15 amino acids. Per the germline V gene, CDR1 is SEHNR and CDR2 is FQNEAQ (reference sequence).